This is a list of T cell receptor beta chains from one sample in a study of blood T cell repertoires in COVID-19. Method: immunoSEQ multiplex PCR; TCRdb's copy keeps in-frame clones and lacks some. The data hold about 280,000 clones, with approximately 90% observed a single time. The sample was PBMCs or T cells enriched from blood (not recorded which). The receptors derive from a middle-aged man who had been exposed to COVID-19. The conserved cysteine and the conserved F or W are not part of the CDR3 here. The order of the fields is V gene, J gene, CDR3 protein.

V: TRBV5-5
J: TRBJ1-6
CDR3: ASMGRGQGLNSPLH

V: TRBV7-3
J: TRBJ1-1
CDR3: ASSLPGVNTEAF

V: TRBV30
J: TRBJ1-1
CDR3: ALDRKNTEAF

V: TRBV3-1/TRBV3-2
J: TRBJ1-6
CDR3: ASSQSRRGNSPLH

V: TRBV5-1
J: TRBJ1-2
CDR3: ASSQNLDSFYGYT

V: TRBV27
J: TRBJ2-7
CDR3: ASSPQHSYEQY

V: TRBV3-1/TRBV3-2
J: TRBJ2-2
CDR3: ASSLTTGAGELF

V: TRBV7-9
J: TRBJ2-5
CDR3: ASSSGTSGRGEAQY

V: TRBV24-1
J: TRBJ2-5
CDR3: ATSDQTGQETQY

V: TRBV4-3
J: TRBJ1-6
CDR3: ASSLGTGKNSPLH

V: TRBV7-3
J: TRBJ2-4
CDR3: ASSLLGGGNIQY

V: TRBV5-6
J: TRBJ1-2
CDR3: ASSLPGGAGNYGYT

V: TRBV30
J: TRBJ1-4
CDR3: AWDRDRGSEKLF

V: TRBV14
J: TRBJ2-7
CDR3: ASSQPGHYEQY

V: TRBV18
J: TRBJ1-1
CDR3: ASSPRGTGVTEAF

V: TRBV6-2/TRBV6-3
J: TRBJ2-1
CDR3: ASSSFRGPANEQF

V: TRBV5-1
J: TRBJ2-3
CDR3: ASSSYLSTDTQY

V: TRBV2
J: TRBJ1-4
CDR3: ASSVVGGDEKLF

V: TRBV5-1
J: TRBJ2-3
CDR3: ASSLEGSPTDTQY

V: TRBV14
J: TRBJ2-1
CDR3: ASSRAGPYNEQF

V: TRBV7-9
J: TRBJ1-1
CDR3: ASSEERGMQAF

V: TRBV11-1
J: TRBJ1-1
CDR3: ASSQRTGVNAEAF

V: TRBV5-5
J: TRBJ2-3
CDR3: ASSLELAGRPDTQY

V: TRBV19
J: TRBJ2-1
CDR3: ASSIDQGASNEQF

V: TRBV2
J: TRBJ1-5
CDR3: ASTSGTVSNQPQH

V: TRBV11-3
J: TRBJ1-3
CDR3: ASSSGQALSGNTIY

V: TRBV5-1
J: TRBJ1-1
CDR3: ASSLRQNTEAF

V: TRBV7-8
J: TRBJ2-7
CDR3: ASSLGPDRGYEQY

V: TRBV19
J: TRBJ2-2
CDR3: ASRTSTGELF

V: TRBV6-1
J: TRBJ2-1
CDR3: ASSDGRREVDEQF

V: TRBV6-1
J: TRBJ1-1
CDR3: ASSEAPRGAF

V: TRBV19
J: TRBJ2-2
CDR3: ASSTGSPGELF

V: TRBV9
J: TRBJ2-1
CDR3: ASSVTSGYNEQF

V: TRBV28
J: TRBJ2-7
CDR3: ASRPRLGQRYEQY

V: TRBV19
J: TRBJ2-4
CDR3: ATNEAAKNIQY

V: TRBV5-4
J: TRBJ1-4
CDR3: ASSLLSGTGTEKLF

V: TRBV6-5
J: TRBJ2-1
CDR3: ASSSPGLTYNEQF

V: TRBV5-4
J: TRBJ2-7
CDR3: ASSFGQGRLSSYEQY

V: TRBV28
J: TRBJ2-7
CDR3: ASSKGQGTYEQY

V: TRBV10-3
J: TRBJ2-3
CDR3: AISGGTGATDTQY

V: TRBV27
J: TRBJ1-2
CDR3: ASRGGAYGYT

V: TRBV9
J: TRBJ1-1
CDR3: ASSVADMNTEAF

V: TRBV30
J: TRBJ1-1
CDR3: AWSELMGQKENTEAF

V: TRBV24-1
J: TRBJ2-3
CDR3: ATSDFGGRGATQY

V: TRBV7-3
J: TRBJ2-1
CDR3: ASSPGWVAGVGEQF

V: TRBV6-2/TRBV6-3
J: TRBJ1-5
CDR3: ASSYAGGQPQH

V: TRBV6-5
J: TRBJ2-1
CDR3: ASTPRAYNEQF

V: TRBV27
J: TRBJ2-2
CDR3: ASSLPGQGNTGELF

V: TRBV11-2
J: TRBJ2-1
CDR3: ASSLGYRARYNEQF

V: TRBV18
J: TRBJ2-3
CDR3: ASSPTTSAVLSTDTQY

V: TRBV28
J: TRBJ2-3
CDR3: ASSFGVSVSTDTQY

V: TRBV10-1
J: TRBJ2-1
CDR3: ASSPREGQRYRGPKSYNEQF

V: TRBV11-3
J: TRBJ2-7
CDR3: ASRVTGGHYEQY

V: TRBV28
J: TRBJ2-5
CDR3: ASSWGSGRGGETQY